The rows below give T cell receptor beta chains drawn from one sample of a study of blood T cell repertoires in COVID-19. Here immunoSEQ multiplex PCR was the method, and the copy in TCRdb shows in-frame clones only, minus some. Among about 150,000 clones listed, 80% to 90% were seen once. Source material: peripheral blood. Receptors originate from a woman in her fifties or sixties with acute or convalescent COVID-19. Each CDR3 is given with its conserved first and last residue. D genes are given only for firm matches. Not every row has a clone size; where given, it reads once, few, many or a size class.

TGTGCCAGCAAGGCGGCTAGCAGCTCCTACGAGCAGTACTTC	CASKAASSSYEQYF	NA	TRBJ2-7	TRBV7-8	NA
TGCGCCAGCAGCCTAGAACTAGCGGGGGCCTACAATGAGCAGTTCTTC	CASSLELAGAYNEQFF	few	TRBJ2-1	TRBV5-1	TRBD2
TGTGCCAGCAGCTTAGCACAGATCGAGTACTATGGCTACACCTTC	CASSLAQIEYYGYTF	NA	TRBJ1-2	TRBV13	NA
TGCGCCAGCAGCTTGCCACTAACCTTGACTTCCGGGGAGCTGTTTTTT	CASSLPLTLTSGELFF	NA	TRBJ2-2	TRBV5-1	NA
TGCGCCAGCAGCCTCGACAGGTACACTGAAGCTTTCTTT	CASSLDRYTEAFF	NA	TRBJ1-1	TRBV4-1	NA
TGTGCCAGCAGCCAAGCGGTAGCTAGCGGGCCCTACGAGCAGTACTTC	CASSQAVASGPYEQYF	NA	TRBJ2-7	TRBV14	TRBD2
TGTGCCAGCAGCTTCAGGTCAGGGGTGCAAGAGACCCAGTACTTC	CASSFRSGVQETQYF	NA	TRBJ2-5	TRBV5-4	NA
TGTGCCAGTAGTCCCGGACAGGGTGAAGGCTACACCTTC	CASSPGQGEGYTF	few	TRBJ1-2	TRBV19	TRBD1
TGTGCCTGGAGTAGGGGGGACAGGGGTGGGGAGCAGTACTTC	CAWSRGDRGGEQYF	NA	TRBJ2-7	TRBV30	TRBD1
TGTGCCAGCAGCTTAGAGGGACAGGGGGTTATCTTCTCACCCCTCCACTTT	CASSLEGQGVIFSPLHF	NA	TRBJ1-6	TRBV11-2	TRBD1
TGTGCCACCGCCTCGGGACTAGCGTATAGCACAGATACGCAGTATTTT	CATASGLAYSTDTQYF	NA	TRBJ2-3	TRBV24-1	TRBD2
TGTGCCAGCAGCCAGGCCGGGACTAGCGGACGCACAGATACGCAGTATTTT	CASSQAGTSGRTDTQYF	NA	TRBJ2-3	TRBV4-2	TRBD2
TGTGCCAGCAGCTTAGAGGGAGGTAGCGGGAGGTGGTACGAGCAGTACTTC	CASSLEGGSGRWYEQYF	NA	TRBJ2-7	TRBV11-2	TRBD2
TGTGCCAGCAGCTTAAGATCGACAGTCTCCTATAATTCACCCCTCCACTTT	CASSLRSTVSYNSPLHF	NA	TRBJ1-6	TRBV11-2	NA
TGTGCCAGCAGCCGTCAGGGGGCTCTCGAGCAGTACTTC	CASSRQGALEQYF	NA	TRBJ2-7	TRBV14	TRBD1
TGTGCCAGCAGCTTAGCGGGAGGGTACAATGAGCAGTTCTTC	CASSLAGGYNEQFF	once	TRBJ2-1	TRBV7-3	TRBD2
TGTGCCAGCAGCTTGAGTACTAGCGGCTCCTACGAGCAGTACTTC	CASSLSTSGSYEQYF	few	TRBJ2-7	TRBV5-6	TRBD2
TGTGCCAGCAGCTCTCAAGGGGGGAACACTGAAGCTTTCTTT	CASSSQGGNTEAFF	NA	TRBJ1-1	TRBV7-9	NA
TGTGCCAGCAACACCTTGGGTGGGGGAGGCTACGAGCAGTACTTC	CASNTLGGGGYEQYF	NA	TRBJ2-7	TRBV28	NA
TGTGCCAGCAGCAGACGTACGATGGCCCAGGGGCCTGGGGCCAACGTCCTGACTTTC	CASSRRTMAQGPGANVLTF	NA	TRBJ2-6	TRBV9	NA
TGTGCCAGCAGCGTATATGTTGGCAGGGAGCAGTACTTC	CASSVYVGREQYF	NA	TRBJ2-7	TRBV9	NA
TGTGCCAGCAGCTTGGGAGGACAGGGGGCAAATGAGCAGTTCTTC	CASSLGGQGANEQFF	NA	TRBJ2-1	TRBV5-4	TRBD1
TGCGCCAGCAGCTTGGGCGGGGGGTCCGGTGAGACCCAGTACTTC	CASSLGGGSGETQYF	NA	TRBJ2-5	TRBV5-1	TRBD2
TGTGCCAGCAGTTCATCGGGAGTGCCCATTCAGTACTTC	CASSSSGVPIQYF	NA	TRBJ2-4	TRBV6-5	NA
TGTGCCAGTAAGAACAGGGGATACCACACAGATACGCAGTATTTT	CASKNRGYHTDTQYF	many	TRBJ2-3	TRBV19	TRBD1
TGTGCCAGCAGTAAGACAGCATACGAGCAGTACTTC	CASSKTAYEQYF	NA	TRBJ2-7	TRBV28	NA
TGTGCCAGCAGTAAAGGACAGGGGTACTCCTACAATGAGCAGTTCTTC	CASSKGQGYSYNEQFF	NA	TRBJ2-1	TRBV27	TRBD1
TGTGCCAGCAGCTTGGGACAGGGAAACACCATATATTTT	CASSLGQGNTIYF	NA	TRBJ1-3	TRBV11-2	TRBD1
TGTGCCAGCGACAGGGGATCAAGCGGGGGGGAGACCCAGTACTTC	CASDRGSSGGETQYF	NA	TRBJ2-5	TRBV2	NA
TGCGCCAGCAGCCAAGATCAGGGTCAGCCCCAGCATTTT	CASSQDQGQPQHF	few	TRBJ1-5	TRBV4-3	NA
TGTGCCAGCAGCGTAGGGACTATCTACAATGAGCAGTTCTTC	CASSVGTIYNEQFF	NA	TRBJ2-1	TRBV9	NA
TGTGCCAGCAGCCCTATGTCCAGGAGCAATCAGCCCCAGCATTTT	CASSPMSRSNQPQHF	NA	TRBJ1-5	TRBV6-2/TRBV6-3	NA
TGTGCCAGTAGTATAGAGGACACCTACTATGGCTACACCTTC	CASSIEDTYYGYTF	NA	TRBJ1-2	TRBV19	NA
TGCGCCAGCAGCCAAGAAACAGGGAACAATCAGCCCCAGCATTTT	CASSQETGNNQPQHF	NA	TRBJ1-5	TRBV4-1	NA
TGTGCCAGTAGTAGGAGGGACAGGGGGAACACTGAAGCTTTCTTT	CASSRRDRGNTEAFF	NA	TRBJ1-1	TRBV19	TRBD1
TGTGCCAGCAGCTTCAGCGGCTATTCTGGAAACACCATATATTTT	CASSFSGYSGNTIYF	NA	TRBJ1-3	TRBV28	NA
TGTGCCAGCAGTTCCAGGGCTCTGGGCACTGAAGCTTTCTTT	CASSSRALGTEAFF	NA	TRBJ1-1	TRBV28	NA
TGTGCCAGCAGCTTAGCGGACAGGGGGAGTCATGGCTACACCTTC	CASSLADRGSHGYTF	few	TRBJ1-2	TRBV7-2	TRBD1
TGTGCCAGCAGCTTAACGGGCGGTTGGGACAGGACAAGCTCCTACGAGCAGTACTTC	CASSLTGGWDRTSSYEQYF	NA	TRBJ2-7	TRBV7-3	TRBD1
TGTGCCAGCAGTTTGTACAGGGAAGCCGAGCAGTACTTC	CASSLYREAEQYF	NA	TRBJ2-7	TRBV27	NA